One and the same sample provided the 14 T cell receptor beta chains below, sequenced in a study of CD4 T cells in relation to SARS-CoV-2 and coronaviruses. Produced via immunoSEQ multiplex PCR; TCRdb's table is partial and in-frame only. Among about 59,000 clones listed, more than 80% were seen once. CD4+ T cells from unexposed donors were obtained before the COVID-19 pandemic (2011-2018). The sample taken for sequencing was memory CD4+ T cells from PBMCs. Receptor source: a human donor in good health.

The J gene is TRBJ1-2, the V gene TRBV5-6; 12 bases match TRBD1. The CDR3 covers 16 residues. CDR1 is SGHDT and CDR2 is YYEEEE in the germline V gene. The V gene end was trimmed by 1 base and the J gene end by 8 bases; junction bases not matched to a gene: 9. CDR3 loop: CASSLRGDRGRWGYTF. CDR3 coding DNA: TGTGCCAGCAGCTTGCGTGGGGACAGGGGGCGATGGGGCTACACCTTC.

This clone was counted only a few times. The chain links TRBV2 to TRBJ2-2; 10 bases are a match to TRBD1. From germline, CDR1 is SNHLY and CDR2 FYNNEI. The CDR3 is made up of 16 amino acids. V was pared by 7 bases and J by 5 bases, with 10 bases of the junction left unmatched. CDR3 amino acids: CASNSRVGQGTGELFF. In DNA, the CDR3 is TGTGCCAGCAATTCGAGAGTGGGACAGGGGACCGGGGAGCTGTTTTTT.

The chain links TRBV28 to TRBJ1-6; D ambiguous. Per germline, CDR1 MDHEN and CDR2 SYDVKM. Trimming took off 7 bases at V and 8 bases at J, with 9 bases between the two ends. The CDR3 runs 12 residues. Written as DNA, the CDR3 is TGTGCCAGCAAGGAGGGCGATTCACCCCTCCACTTT. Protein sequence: CASKEGDSPLHF.

The CDR3 nucleotides are TGTGCCAGCAGCCGAGAGTTTCAAGAGACCCAGTACTTC. This codes for CASSREFQETQYF. V gene TRBV7-3 combines with J gene TRBJ2-5; no definite D call. Germline V gene data show CDR1 as SGHTA and CDR2 as FQGTGA. Trimming took 5 bases from V and 2 from J, leaving 9 bases between them. This CDR3 is built from 13 residues.

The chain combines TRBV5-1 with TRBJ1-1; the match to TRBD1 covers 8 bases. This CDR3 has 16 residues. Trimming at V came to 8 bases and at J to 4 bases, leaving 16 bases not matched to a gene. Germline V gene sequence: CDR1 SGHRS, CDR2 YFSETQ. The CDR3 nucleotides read TGCGCCAGGGTGAAGACAGGGGCCAGCATTGTCACTGAAGCTTTCTTT. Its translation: CARVKTGASIVTEAFF.

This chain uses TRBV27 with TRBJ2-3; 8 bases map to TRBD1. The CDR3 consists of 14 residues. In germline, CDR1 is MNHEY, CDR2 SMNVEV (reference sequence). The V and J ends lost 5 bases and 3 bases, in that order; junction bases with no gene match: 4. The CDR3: CASSRGQVTDTQYF. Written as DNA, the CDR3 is TGTGCCAGCAGTCGGGGACAGGTAACAGATACGCAGTATTTT.

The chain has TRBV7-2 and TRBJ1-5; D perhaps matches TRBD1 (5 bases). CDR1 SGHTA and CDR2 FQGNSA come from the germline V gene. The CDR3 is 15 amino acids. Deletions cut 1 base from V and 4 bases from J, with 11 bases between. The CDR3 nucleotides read TGTGCCAGCAGCTTAGATCAGGGCAAGAATCAGCCCCAGCATTTT. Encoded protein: CASSLDQGKNQPQHF.

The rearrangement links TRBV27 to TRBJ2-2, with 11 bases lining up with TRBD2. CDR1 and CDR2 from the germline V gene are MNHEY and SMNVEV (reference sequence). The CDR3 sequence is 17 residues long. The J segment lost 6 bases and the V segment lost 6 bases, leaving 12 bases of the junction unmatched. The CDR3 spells CASSIRGSGRASGELFF. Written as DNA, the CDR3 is TGTGCCAGCAGCATAAGGGGTAGCGGGAGGGCCTCCGGGGAGCTGTTTTTT.

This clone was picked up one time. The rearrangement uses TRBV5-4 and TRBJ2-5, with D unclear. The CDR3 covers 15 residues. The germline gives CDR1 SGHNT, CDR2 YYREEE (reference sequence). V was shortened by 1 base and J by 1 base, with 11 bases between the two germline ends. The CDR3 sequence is CASSLSKAPQETQYF. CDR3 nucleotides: TGTGCCAGCAGCTTGTCGAAAGCACCCCAAGAGACCCAGTACTTC.

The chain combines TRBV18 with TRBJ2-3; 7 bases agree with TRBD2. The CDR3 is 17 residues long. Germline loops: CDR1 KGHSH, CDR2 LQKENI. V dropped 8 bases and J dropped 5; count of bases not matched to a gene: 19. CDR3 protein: CASRQTVGRESKDTQYF. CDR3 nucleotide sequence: TGTGCCAGCCGCCAAACGGTTGGGCGGGAGTCGAAAGATACGCAGTATTTT.

This CDR3 reads CASSFKQGRGPYEQYF. CDR3 coding DNA: TGTGCCAGCAGTTTTAAACAGGGACGAGGACCCTACGAGCAGTACTTC. The rearrangement joins TRBV28 to TRBJ2-7; D might be TRBD1 (6 bases). With 3 bases removed from V and 2 bases from J, the gap between germline ends came to 17 bases. The germline V gene encodes CDR1 MDHEN and CDR2 SYDVKM. The CDR3 is 16 amino acids.

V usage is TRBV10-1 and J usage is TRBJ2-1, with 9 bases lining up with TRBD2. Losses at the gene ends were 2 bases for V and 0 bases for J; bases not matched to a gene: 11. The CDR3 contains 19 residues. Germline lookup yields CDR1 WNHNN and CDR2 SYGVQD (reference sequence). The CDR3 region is CASSETVLAGPSSYNEQFF. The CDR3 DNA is TGCGCCAGCAGTGAGACTGTGCTAGCGGGGCCGAGCTCCTACAATGAGCAGTTCTTC.

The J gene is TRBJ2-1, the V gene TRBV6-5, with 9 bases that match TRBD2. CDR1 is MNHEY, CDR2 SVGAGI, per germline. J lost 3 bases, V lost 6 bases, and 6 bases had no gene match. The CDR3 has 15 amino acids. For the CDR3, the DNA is TGTGCCAGCAGGGATCGAGCGGGAGGCTACAATGAGCAGTTCTTC. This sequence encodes CASRDRAGGYNEQFF.

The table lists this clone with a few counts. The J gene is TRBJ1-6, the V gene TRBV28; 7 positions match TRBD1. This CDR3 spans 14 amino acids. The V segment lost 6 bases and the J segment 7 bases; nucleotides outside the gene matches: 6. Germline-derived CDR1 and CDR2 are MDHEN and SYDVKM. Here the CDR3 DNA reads TGTGCCAGCAGCCACGACAGGGTGAATTCACCCCTCCACTTT. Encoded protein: CASSHDRVNSPLHF.